Listed below are T cell receptor beta chains from one sample, sequenced in a study of blood T cell repertoires in COVID-19. Clones were sequenced by immunoSEQ multiplex PCR, and TCRdb holds only the in-frame ones, with some missing. Found here are about 74,000 clones, about 90% of them singletons; the top ten hold around 1.9%. The sample was peripheral blood. These receptor sequences come from a woman aged 80 or over with active or convalescent COVID-19. Each CDR3 is given with its conserved first and last residue.

CDR3 | V
CASSPRGDTEAFF | TRBV18
CASSFGSGETQYF | TRBV5-1
CASGQTGGVGNTIYF | TRBV12-5
CSVAQGSLNQPQHF | TRBV29-1
CASSGPAGSGYEQFF | TRBV2
CASSEHGGAEKLFF | TRBV25-1
CASSNGFNSPLHF | TRBV28
CASSPGPTGTQYF | TRBV7-3
CASSIGASLYQETQYF | TRBV19
CASSFGQARGNTIYF | TRBV27
CASSQDLRGQGSGNTIYF | TRBV4-2
CASSTLAGAQNTGELFF | TRBV2
CASSLVGDNSYEQYF | TRBV5-4
CASSSGTEQYF | TRBV6-5
CASSEAGGNTEAFF | TRBV7-8
CASSVGWSQNTEAFF | TRBV9
CASSSRGETQYF | TRBV5-6
CASNGLNSGNTIYF | TRBV6-1
CSVVGQGADQPQHF | TRBV29-1
CASSKTSGRSETQYF | TRBV7-7
CSVDNAGGANNEQFF | TRBV29-1
CASSIGGGYEKLFF | TRBV5-1
CATSDRQGGTDTQYF | TRBV24-1
CASSPTPKNIQYF | TRBV12-3/TRBV12-4
CAIRSQGGYTF | TRBV10-3
CASSATERFYSPLHF | TRBV5-6
CASSQEGQAFEAFF | TRBV3-1/TRBV3-2
CASSQDIWPGGTGYTF | TRBV4-3
CSVGTVNQPQHF | TRBV29-1
CASSSRFSSYEQYF | TRBV14
CASPPGGNTIYF | TRBV21-1
CASSPPLGDLGYTF | TRBV18
CASSRQGYNEQFF | TRBV7-8
CASSLEGLKYNEQFF | TRBV5-8
CASSPYRTGENTIYF | TRBV7-2
CASFGITLEAFF | TRBV6-5
CASSFSTGNTEAFF | TRBV11-2
CASSRINNERFF | TRBV4-3
CASSPTYNEQFF | TRBV6-2/TRBV6-3
CASSSRQGDEQYF | TRBV12-3/TRBV12-4
CASSQDSGNYGYTF | TRBV4-3
CASSDSDRVGGYTF | TRBV2
CAISRQSSYNSPLHF | TRBV10-3
CSAAQPGEQYF | TRBV20-1
CASSAGTGGNSPLHF | TRBV5-1
CASSGQGVGANVLTF | TRBV5-1
CASSLSAGLNTEAFF | TRBV5-1
CASSLESGSTEAFF | TRBV5-1
CASVRQGYYEQYF | TRBV6-5
CASGLGLTGVFAEAFF | TRBV12-5
CASSQEQPLAGGRPLSYEQYF | TRBV4-3
CASTLWSGSTDTQYF | TRBV6-5
CASSNRDRVNF | TRBV3-1/TRBV3-2
CASSPGEGGTQYF | TRBV19
CASSFAGDHSNYGYTF | TRBV7-9
CASSPQSGGPQHF | TRBV12-3/TRBV12-4
CASEREPYEQYF | TRBV6-6